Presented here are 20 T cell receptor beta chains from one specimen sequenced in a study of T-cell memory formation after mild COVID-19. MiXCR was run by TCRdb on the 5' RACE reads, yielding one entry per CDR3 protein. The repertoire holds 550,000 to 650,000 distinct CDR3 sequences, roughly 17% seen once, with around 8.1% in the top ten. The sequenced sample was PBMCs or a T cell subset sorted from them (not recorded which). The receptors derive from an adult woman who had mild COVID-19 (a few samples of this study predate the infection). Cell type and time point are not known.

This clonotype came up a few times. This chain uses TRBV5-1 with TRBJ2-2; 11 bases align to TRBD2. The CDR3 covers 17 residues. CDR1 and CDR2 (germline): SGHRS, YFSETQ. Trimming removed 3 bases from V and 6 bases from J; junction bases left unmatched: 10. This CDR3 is CASSWDRLAGIAGELFF. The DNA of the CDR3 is TGCGCCAGCAGCTGGGATCGACTAGCGGGAATAGCCGGGGAGCTGTTTTTT.

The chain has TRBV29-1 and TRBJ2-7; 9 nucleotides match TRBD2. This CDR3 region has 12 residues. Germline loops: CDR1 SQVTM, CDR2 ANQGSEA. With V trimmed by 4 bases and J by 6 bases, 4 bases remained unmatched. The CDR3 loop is CSVALAGSEQYF. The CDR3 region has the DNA TGCAGCGTTGCCCTAGCGGGGAGCGAGCAGTACTTC.

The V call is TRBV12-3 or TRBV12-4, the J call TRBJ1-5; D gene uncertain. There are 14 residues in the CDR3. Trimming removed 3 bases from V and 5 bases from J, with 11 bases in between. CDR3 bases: TGTGCCAGCAGTTTTCGAGGATCCGATCAGCCCCAGCATTTT. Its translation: CASSFRGSDQPQHF.

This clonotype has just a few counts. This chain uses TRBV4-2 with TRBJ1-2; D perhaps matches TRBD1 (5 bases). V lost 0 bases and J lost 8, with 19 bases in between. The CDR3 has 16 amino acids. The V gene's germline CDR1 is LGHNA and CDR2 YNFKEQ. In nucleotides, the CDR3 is TGTGCCAGCAGCCAAGAATTAGGTCAGGGATTTAGCGGCTACACCTTC. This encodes CASSQELGQGFSGYTF.

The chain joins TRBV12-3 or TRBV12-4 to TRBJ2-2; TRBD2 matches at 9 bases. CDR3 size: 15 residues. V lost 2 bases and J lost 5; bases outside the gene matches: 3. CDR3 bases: TGTGCCAGCAGTTTAAGTCTAGCGGGAACCGGGGAGCTGTTTTTT. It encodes CASSLSLAGTGELFF.

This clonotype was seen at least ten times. The DNA of the CDR3 is TGCAGTGCGTTGTTGGGGACCGGGGAGCTGTTTTTT. Its translation: CSALLGTGELFF. The chain has TRBV20-1 and TRBJ2-2; D is unclear. The V end was cut by 6 bases, the J end by 5 bases, with 10 bases between. The CDR3 is 12 amino acids. Germline CDR1 is DFQATT and CDR2 is SNEGSKA (reference sequence).

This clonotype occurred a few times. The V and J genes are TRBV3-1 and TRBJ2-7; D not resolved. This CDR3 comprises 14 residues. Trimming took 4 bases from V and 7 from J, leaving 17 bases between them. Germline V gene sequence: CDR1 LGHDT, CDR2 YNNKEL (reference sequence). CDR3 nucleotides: TGTGCCAGCAGCCCGCCCCTAGGAATGGGTGAGCAGTACTTC. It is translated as CASSPPLGMGEQYF.

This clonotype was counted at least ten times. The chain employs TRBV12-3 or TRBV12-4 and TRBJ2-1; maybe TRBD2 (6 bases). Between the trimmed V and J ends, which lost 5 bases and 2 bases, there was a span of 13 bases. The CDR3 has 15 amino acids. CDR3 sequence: CASSPGGAAYNEQFF. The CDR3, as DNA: TGTGCCAGCAGTCCCGGGGGAGCGGCCTACAATGAGCAGTTCTTC.

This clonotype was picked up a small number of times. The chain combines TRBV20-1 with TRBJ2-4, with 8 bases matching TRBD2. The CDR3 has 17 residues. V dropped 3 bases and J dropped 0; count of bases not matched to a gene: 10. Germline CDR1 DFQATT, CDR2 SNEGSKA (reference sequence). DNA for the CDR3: TGCAGTGCTAGTCAGCGGGAGCCTAACCTAGCCAAAAACATTCAGTACTTC. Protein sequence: CSASQREPNLAKNIQYF.

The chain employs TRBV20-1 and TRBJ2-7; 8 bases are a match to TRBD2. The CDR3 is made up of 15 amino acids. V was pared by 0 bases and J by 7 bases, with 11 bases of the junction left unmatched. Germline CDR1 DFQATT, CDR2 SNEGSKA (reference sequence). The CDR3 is CSARDPVSGGGEQYF. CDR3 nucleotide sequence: TGCAGTGCTAGAGACCCCGTCAGCGGGGGAGGTGAGCAGTACTTC.

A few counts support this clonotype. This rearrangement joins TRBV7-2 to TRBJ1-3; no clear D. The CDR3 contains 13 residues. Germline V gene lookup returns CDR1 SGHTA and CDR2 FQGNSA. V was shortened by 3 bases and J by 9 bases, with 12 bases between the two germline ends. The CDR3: CASSLVEGSTIYF. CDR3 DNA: TGTGCCAGCAGCTTGGTCGAGGGTAGCACCATATATTTT.

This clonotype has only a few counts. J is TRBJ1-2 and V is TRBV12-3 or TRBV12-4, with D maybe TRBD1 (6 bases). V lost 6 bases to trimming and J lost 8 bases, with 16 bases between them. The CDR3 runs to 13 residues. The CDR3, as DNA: TGTGCCAGCAGCCTTGGGGACATCGGAGGCTACACCTTC. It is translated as CASSLGDIGGYTF.

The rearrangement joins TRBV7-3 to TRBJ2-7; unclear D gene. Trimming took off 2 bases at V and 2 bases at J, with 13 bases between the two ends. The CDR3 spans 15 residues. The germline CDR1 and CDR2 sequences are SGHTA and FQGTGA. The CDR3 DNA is TGTGCCAGCAGCTTAGGGCGTTCTGGACCCTACGAGCAGTACTTC. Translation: CASSLGRSGPYEQYF. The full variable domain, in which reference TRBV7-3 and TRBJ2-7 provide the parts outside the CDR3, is GAGVSQTPSNKVTEKGKYVELRCDPISGHTALYWYRQSLGQGPEFLIYFQGTGAADDSGLPNDRFFAVRPEGSVSTLKIQRTERGDSAVYLCASSLGRSGPYEQYFGPGTRLTVT.

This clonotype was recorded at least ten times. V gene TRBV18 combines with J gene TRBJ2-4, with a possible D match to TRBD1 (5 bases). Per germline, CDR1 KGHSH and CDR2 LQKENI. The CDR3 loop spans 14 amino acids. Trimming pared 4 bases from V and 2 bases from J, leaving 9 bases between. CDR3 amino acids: CASSLDRSKNIQYF. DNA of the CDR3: TGTGCCAGCTCACTTGACAGATCCAAAAACATTCAGTACTTC.

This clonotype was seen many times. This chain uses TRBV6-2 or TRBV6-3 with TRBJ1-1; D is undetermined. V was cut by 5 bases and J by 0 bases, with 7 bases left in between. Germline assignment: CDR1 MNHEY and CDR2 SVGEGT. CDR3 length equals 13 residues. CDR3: CASSRALNTEAFF. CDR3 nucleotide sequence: TGTGCCAGCAGTCGGGCCTTGAACACTGAAGCTTTCTTT.

This CDR3 reads CASSLVPSYNEQFF. The CDR3 nucleotides are TGTGCCAGCAGCTTGGTGCCTTCCTACAATGAGCAGTTCTTC. This chain connects TRBV5-8 to TRBJ2-1, with no clear D. The germline CDR1 and CDR2 sequences are SGHTS and YDEGEE. Trimming stripped 0 bases from V and 1 base from J, with 5 bases between. There are 14 residues in the CDR3.

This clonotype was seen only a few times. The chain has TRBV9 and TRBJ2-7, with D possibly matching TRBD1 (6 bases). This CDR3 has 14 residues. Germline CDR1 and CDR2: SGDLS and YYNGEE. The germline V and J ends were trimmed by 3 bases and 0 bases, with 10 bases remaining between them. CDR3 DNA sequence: TGTGCCAGCAGCGAGGGGGTGAACTCCTACGAGCAGTACTTC. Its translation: CASSEGVNSYEQYF.

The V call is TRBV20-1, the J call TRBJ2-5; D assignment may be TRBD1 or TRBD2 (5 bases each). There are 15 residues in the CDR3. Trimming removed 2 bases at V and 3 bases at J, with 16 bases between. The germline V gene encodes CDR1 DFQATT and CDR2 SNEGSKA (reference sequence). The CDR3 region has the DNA TGCAGTGCTAGACTAGGGACCTTCCTCGAAGAGACCCAGTACTTC. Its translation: CSARLGTFLEETQYF.

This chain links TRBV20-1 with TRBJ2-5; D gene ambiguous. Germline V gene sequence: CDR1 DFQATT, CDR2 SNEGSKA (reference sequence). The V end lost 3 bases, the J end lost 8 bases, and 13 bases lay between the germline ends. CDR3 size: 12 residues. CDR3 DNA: TGCAGTGCTAGCGATCCCTCGGGCACCCAGTACTTC. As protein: CSASDPSGTQYF.

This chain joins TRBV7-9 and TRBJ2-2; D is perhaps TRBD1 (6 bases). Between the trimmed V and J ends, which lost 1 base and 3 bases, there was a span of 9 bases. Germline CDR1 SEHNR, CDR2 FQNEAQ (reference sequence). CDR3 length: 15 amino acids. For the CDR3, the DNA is TGTGCCAGCAGCTTAGTCGGACAGTACACCGGGGAGCTGTTTTTT. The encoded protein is CASSLVGQYTGELFF.